This TCR delta chain stems from a study of gamma-delta T cells after stem cell transplantation. J was trimmed by 0 bases and V by 2 bases; bases with no gene match: 9. The CDR3 has 18 amino acids. CDR1 is TSWWSYY, CDR2 QGS, per germline. TCRdb re-analyzed the RT-PCR reads via CATT. Of more than 3,500 delta-chain clones in the sample, 16% were seen once. The chain links TRDV1 to TRDJ2; TRDD3 matches 7 bases. The J gene is absent in TCRdb and was assigned here via DNA matching to germline. The TCR originated in a human donor. It is not recorded whose cells these are; they may come from a transplant donor. Sequenced: gamma-delta T cells. In nucleotides, the CDR3 is TGTGCTCTTGGGGAAGGTCTCGGGGATAGGGCTTTGACAGCACAACTCTTCTTT. It is translated as CALGEGLGDRALTAQLFF.